What follows are 5 T cell receptor beta chains derived from one specimen sequenced in a study of blood T cell repertoires in COVID-19. Clones were sequenced by immunoSEQ multiplex PCR, and TCRdb holds only the in-frame ones, with some missing. The table includes over 200,000 clones, roughly 87% detected once. Sequenced input: PBMCs or T cells enriched from blood (not recorded which). These receptors all stem from a man younger than 30 with acute COVID-19.

The chain recombines TRBV6-5 with TRBJ2-1, with TRBD2 matching over 7 bases. V lost 7 bases and J lost 6; bases outside the gene matches: 12. Germline CDR1 MNHEY, CDR2 SVGAGI. This CDR3 has 15 amino acids. CDR3 sequence: CASTRGIGGSNEQFF. The CDR3 bases are TGTGCCAGCACCAGAGGTATAGGCGGGAGCAATGAGCAGTTCTTC.

The gene calls are TRBV7-9 and TRBJ2-3; D is undetermined. V lost 7 bases and J 2 bases, leaving 10 bases between the germline ends. Germline CDR1 SEHNR, CDR2 FQNEAQ (reference sequence). This CDR3 contains 13 residues. CDR3 loop: CASTQTHTDTQYF. For the CDR3, the DNA is TGTGCCAGCACCCAGACTCACACAGATACGCAGTATTTT.

CDR3 loop: CASSGQGKQEQPQHF. In nucleotides, the CDR3 is TGTGCCAGCAGCGGACAGGGAAAACAGGAGCAGCCCCAGCATTTT. V usage is TRBV28 and J usage is TRBJ1-5; TRBD1 aligns across 8 bases. This CDR3 region has 15 residues. Trimming took 6 bases from V and 7 from J; bases not matched to a gene: 11. The germline gives CDR1 MDHEN, CDR2 SYDVKM.

This sequence joins TRBV4-2 and TRBJ2-2; tentatively, D is TRBD1 (6 bases). This CDR3 contains 15 residues. V was shortened by 6 bases and J by 8 bases, with 19 bases between the two germline ends. Germline V lookup: CDR1 LGHNA, CDR2 YNFKEQ. The CDR3 reads CASSSWTAEGGELFF. The CDR3 DNA sequence: TGTGCCAGCAGTAGCTGGACAGCTGAGGGGGGGGAGCTGTTTTTT.

This clone occurred a few times. V and J are TRBV24-1 and TRBJ1-2; no clear D. This CDR3 contains 15 residues. Trimming left V 2 bases short and J 8 bases short, with 17 bases between. Germline V gene lookup returns CDR1 KGHDR and CDR2 SFDVKD. In DNA form, the CDR3 reads TGTGCCACCAGTGATTCCCTCAGCGGATCTAGGGGCTACACCTTC. Protein product: CATSDSLSGSRGYTF.